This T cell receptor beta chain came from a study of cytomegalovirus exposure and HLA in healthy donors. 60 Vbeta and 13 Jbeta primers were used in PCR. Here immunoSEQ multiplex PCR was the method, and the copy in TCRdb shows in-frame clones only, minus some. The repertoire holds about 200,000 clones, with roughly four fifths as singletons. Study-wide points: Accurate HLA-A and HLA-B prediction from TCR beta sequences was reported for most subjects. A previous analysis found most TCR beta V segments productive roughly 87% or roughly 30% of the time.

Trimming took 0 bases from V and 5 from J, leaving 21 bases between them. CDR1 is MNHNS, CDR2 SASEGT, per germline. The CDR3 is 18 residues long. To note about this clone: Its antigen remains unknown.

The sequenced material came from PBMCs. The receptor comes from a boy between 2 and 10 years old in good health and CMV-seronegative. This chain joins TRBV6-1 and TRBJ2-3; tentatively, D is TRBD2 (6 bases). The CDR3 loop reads CASSEATLALGGVDTQYF. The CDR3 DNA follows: TGTGCCAGCAGTGAAGCCACTTTAGCCTTGGGAGGAGTAGATACGCAGTATTTT.